This record covers a single T cell receptor beta chain. Antigen unknown. At one boundary the junction diverges from the germline segment, which might be a read error. This specimen comes from a study of tumor-infiltrating lymphocytes in primary liver carcinoma. A primer matching the constant region was used to make TCR beta cDNA from approximately 0.45 ug of total RNA. Nested multiplex PCR, run for three rounds with slightly modified ARM-PCR, yielded TCR beta libraries. TRBV1-TRBV30 forward primers paired with a C-beta reverse primer drove the first two PCR rounds, about 9 cycles each. Using its own MiXCR run on the multiplex PCR reads, TCRdb lists one record per CDR3 protein. Among about 120,000 distinct CDR3 sequences listed, less than 75% were seen once. Study-wide results and limits: In tumor-adjacent and tumor-blood pairs, overlap was lower than in tumor region pairs.

Taking about 17-32 mg of unsorted bulk tissue, the authors co-extracted RNA and DNA. These patients lived with chronic HBV infection and had never been treated. Germline values: CDR1 SGHAT, CDR2 FQNNGV. This CDR3 contains 13 residues. This chain uses TRBV11-2 with TRBJ2-1; the D call may be TRBD1 or TRBD2 (5 bases each). The receptor was derived from a woman aged 60 to 75 with primary liver carcinoma and hepatitis B virus infection. Sequencing was performed on tumor-adjacent normal liver tissue. The CDR3 spells CASSRGRYNGQFF. CDR3 sequence (DNA): TGTGCCAGCAGCCGGGGCAGATACAATGGGCAGTTCTTC. The whole variable domain, remainder taken from reference TRBV11-2 and TRBJ2-1, is EAGVAQSPRYKIIEKRQSVAFWCNPISGHATLYWYQQILGQGPKLLIQFQNNGVVDDSQLPKDRFSAERLKGVDSTLKIQPAKLEDSAVYLCASSRGRYNGQFFGPGTRLTVL.